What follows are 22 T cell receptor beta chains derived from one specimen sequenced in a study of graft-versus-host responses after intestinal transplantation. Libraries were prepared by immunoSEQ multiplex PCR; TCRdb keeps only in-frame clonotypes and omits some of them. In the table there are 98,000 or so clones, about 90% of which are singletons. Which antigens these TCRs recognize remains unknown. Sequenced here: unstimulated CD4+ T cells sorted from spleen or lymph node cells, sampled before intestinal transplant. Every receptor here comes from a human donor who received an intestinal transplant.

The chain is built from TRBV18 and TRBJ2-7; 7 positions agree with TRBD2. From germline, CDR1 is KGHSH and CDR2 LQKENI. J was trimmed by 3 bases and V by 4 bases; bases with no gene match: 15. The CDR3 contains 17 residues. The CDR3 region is CASSLSEGLAEFYEQYF. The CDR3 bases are TGTGCCAGCTCACTTTCCGAAGGTCTAGCGGAATTCTACGAGCAGTACTTC.

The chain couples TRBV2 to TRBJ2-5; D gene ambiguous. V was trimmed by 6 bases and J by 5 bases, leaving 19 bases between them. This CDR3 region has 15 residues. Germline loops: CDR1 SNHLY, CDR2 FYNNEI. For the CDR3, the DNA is TGTGCCAGCAGGCACCGCGTGCCTCCCAGGGAGACCCAGTACTTC. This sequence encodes CASRHRVPPRETQYF. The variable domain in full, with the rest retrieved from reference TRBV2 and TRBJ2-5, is EPEVTQTPSHQVTQMGQEVILRCVPISNHLYFYWYRQILGQKVEFLVSFYNNEISEKSEIFDDQFSVERPDGSNFTLKIRSTKLEDSAMYFCASRHRVPPRETQYFGPGTRLLVL.

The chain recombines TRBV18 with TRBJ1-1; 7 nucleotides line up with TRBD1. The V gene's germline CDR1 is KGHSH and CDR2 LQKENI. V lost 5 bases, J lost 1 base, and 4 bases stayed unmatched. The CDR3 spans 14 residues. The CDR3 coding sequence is TGTGCCAGCTCAGAGGACAGGAAGAACACTGAAGCTTTCTTT. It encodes CASSEDRKNTEAFF.

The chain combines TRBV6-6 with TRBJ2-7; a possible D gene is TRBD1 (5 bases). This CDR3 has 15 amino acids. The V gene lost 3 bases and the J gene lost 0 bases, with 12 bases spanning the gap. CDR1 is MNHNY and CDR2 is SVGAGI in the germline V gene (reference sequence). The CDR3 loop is CASSYSGSSSYEQYF. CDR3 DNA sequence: TGTGCCAGCAGTTATTCAGGGTCAAGCTCCTACGAGCAGTACTTC.

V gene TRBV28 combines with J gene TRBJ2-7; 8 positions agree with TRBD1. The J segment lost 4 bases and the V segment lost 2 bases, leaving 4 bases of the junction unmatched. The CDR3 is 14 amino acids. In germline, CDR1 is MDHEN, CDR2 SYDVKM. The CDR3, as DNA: TGTGCCAGCAGTTTAGCGGGACAGGTATACGAGCAGTACTTC. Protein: CASSLAGQVYEQYF.

The CDR3 is CASSPGLAYEQYF. The CDR3 bases are TGTGCCAGCAGCCCGGGACTAGCCTACGAGCAGTACTTC. The chain uses TRBV11-2 and TRBJ2-7; 8 bases agree with TRBD2. V gave up 5 bases and J gave up 2 bases; unmatched junction bases: 2. The germline V gene has CDR1 SGHAT and CDR2 FQNNGV. The CDR3 extends over 13 amino acids.

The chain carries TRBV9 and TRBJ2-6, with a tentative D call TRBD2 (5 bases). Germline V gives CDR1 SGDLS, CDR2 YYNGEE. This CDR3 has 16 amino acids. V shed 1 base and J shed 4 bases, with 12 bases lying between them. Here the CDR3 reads CASSVLGREGANVLTF. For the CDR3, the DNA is TGTGCCAGCAGCGTATTAGGTCGGGAAGGGGCCAACGTCCTGACTTTC.

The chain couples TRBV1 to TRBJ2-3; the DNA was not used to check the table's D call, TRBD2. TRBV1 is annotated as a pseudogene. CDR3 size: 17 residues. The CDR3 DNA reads TGCACCAGCAGCCAAGATCGGTCTAGCGGGAGGAAAGATACGCAGTATTTT. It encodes CTSSQDRSSGRKDTQYF.

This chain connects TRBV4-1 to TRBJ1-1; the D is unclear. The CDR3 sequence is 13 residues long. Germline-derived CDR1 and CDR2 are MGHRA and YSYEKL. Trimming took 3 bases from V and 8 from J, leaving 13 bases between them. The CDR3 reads CASSHWIADEAFF. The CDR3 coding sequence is TGCGCCAGCAGCCACTGGATCGCCGACGAAGCTTTCTTT.

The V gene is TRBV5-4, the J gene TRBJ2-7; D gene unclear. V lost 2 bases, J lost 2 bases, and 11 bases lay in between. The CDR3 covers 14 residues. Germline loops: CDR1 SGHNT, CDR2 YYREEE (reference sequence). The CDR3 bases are TGTGCCAGCAGCTTAAAGGGATTCGCCTACGAGCAGTACTTC. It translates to CASSLKGFAYEQYF.

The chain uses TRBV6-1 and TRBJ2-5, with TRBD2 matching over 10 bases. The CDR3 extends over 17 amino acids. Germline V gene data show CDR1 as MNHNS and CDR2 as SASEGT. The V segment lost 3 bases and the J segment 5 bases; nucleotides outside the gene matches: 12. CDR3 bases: TGTGCCAGCAGTGAGGGTAGCGGGAGGCTCCAGAGGGAGACCCAGTACTTC. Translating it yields CASSEGSGRLQRETQYF.

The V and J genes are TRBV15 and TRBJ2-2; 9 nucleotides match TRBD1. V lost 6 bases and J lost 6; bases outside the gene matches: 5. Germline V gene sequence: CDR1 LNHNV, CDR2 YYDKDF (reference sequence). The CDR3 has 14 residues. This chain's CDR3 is CATRTGGIPGELFF. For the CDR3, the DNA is TGTGCCACCAGAACAGGGGGCATTCCCGGGGAGCTGTTTTTT. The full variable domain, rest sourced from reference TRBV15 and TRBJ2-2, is DAMVIQNPRYQVTQFGKPVTLSCSQTLNHNVMYWYQQKSSQAPKLLFHYYDKDFNNEADTPDNFQSRRPNTSFCFLDIRSPGLGDTAMYLCATRTGGIPGELFFGEGSRLTVL.

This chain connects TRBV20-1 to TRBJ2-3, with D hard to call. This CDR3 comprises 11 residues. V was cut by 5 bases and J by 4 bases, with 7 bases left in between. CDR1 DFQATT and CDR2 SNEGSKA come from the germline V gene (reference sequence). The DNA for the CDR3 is TGCAGTGCTGCCACGTCAGATACGCAGTATTTT. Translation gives CSAATSDTQYF.

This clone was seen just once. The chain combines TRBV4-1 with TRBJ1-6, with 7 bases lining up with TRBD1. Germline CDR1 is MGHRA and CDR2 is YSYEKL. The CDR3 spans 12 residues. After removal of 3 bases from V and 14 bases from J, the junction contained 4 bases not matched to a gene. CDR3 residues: CASSQGQSALHF. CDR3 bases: TGCGCCAGCAGCCAGGGACAGTCGGCCCTCCACTTT.

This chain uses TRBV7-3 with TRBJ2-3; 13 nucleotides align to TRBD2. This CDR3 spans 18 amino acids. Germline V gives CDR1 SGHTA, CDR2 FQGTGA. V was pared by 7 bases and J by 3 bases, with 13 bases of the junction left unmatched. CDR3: CASTPLPTSGRATDTQYF. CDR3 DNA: TGTGCCAGCACCCCTCTCCCCACTAGCGGGAGGGCAACAGATACGCAGTATTTT.

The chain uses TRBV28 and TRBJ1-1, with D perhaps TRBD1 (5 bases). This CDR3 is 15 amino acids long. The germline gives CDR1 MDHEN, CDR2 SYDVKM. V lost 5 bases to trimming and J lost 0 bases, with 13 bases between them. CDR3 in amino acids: CASSIPRGLNTEAFF. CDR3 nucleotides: TGTGCCAGCAGTATACCTAGGGGTCTGAACACTGAAGCTTTCTTT.

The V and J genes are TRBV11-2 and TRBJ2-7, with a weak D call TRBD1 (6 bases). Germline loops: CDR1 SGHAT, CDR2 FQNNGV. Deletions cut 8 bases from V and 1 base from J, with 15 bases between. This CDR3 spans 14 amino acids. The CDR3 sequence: CASVKFRGSYEQYF. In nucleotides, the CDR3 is TGTGCCAGCGTAAAGTTCAGGGGATCCTACGAGCAGTACTTC.

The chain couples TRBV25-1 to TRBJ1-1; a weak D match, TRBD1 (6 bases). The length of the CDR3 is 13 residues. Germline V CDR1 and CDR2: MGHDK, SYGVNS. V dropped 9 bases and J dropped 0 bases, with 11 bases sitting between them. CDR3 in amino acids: CASTRGLNTEAFF. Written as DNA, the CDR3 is TGTGCCAGTACCAGGGGACTGAACACTGAAGCTTTCTTT.

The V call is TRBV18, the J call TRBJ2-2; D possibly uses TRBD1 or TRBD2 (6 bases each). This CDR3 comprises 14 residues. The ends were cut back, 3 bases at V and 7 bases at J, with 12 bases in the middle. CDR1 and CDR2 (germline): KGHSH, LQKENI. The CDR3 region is CASSPGGADGELFF. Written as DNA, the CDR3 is TGTGCCAGCTCACCGGGGGGCGCGGACGGGGAGCTGTTTTTT.

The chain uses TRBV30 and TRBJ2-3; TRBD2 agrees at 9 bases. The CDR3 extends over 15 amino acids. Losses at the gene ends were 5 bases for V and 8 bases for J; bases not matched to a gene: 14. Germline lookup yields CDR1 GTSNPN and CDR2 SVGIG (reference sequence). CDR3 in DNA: TGTGCCTGGCGCAGCGGGGGGACCTTTGAGGGTACGCAGTATTTT. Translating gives CAWRSGGTFEGTQYF.

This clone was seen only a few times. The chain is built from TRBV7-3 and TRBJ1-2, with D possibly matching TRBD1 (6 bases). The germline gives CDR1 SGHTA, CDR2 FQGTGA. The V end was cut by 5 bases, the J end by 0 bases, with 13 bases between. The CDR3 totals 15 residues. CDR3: CASSANRETNYGYTF. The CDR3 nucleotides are TGTGCCAGCAGCGCAAACAGGGAAACTAACTATGGCTACACCTTC.

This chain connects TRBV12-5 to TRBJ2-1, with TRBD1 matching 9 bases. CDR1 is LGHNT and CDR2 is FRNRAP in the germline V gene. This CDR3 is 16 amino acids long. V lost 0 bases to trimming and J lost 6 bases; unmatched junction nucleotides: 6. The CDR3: CASGLVTGTGSNEQFF. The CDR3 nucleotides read TGTGCTAGTGGTTTGGTAACCGGGACAGGGTCCAATGAGCAGTTCTTC.